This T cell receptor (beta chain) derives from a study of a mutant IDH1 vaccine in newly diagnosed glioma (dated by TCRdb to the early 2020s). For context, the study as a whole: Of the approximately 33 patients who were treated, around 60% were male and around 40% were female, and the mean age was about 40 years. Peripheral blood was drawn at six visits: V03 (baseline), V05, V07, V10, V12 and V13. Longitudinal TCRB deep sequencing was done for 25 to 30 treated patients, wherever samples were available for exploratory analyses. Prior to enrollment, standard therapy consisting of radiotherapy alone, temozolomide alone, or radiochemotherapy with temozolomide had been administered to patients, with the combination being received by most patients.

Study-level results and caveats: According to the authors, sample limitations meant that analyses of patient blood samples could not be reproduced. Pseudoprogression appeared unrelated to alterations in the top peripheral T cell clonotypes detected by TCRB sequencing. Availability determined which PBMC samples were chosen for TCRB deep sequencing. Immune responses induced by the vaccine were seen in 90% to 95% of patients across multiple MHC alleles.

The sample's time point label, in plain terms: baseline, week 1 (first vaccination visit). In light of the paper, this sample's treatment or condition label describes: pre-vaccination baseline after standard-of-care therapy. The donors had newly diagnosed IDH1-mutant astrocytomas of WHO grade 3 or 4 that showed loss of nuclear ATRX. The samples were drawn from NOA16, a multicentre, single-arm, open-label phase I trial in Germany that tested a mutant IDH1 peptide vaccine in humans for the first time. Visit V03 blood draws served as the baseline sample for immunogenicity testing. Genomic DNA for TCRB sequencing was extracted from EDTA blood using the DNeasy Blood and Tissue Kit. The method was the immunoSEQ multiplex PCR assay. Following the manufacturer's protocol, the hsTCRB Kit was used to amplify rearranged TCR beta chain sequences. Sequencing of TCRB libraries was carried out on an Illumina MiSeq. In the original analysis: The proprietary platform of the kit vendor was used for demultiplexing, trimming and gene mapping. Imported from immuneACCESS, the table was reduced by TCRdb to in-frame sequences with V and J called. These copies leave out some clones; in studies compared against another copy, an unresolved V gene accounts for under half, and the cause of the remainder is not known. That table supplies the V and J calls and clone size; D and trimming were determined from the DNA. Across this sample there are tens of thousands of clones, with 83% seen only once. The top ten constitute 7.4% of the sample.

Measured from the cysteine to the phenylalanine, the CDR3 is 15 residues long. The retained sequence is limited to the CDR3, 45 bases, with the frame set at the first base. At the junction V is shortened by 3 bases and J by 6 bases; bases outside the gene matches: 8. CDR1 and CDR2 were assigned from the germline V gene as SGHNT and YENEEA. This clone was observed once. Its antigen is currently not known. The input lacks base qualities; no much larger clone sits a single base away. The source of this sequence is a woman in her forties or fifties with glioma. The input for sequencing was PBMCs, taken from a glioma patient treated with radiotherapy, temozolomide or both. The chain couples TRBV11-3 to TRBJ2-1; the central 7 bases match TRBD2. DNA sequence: TGTGCCAGCAGCTTTTTTACTAGCGTCGGCAATGAGCAGTTCTTC. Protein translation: CASSFFTSVGNEQFF.